The next 9 T cell receptor beta chains were all read from a single sample in a study of molecular identifiers for immune sequencing clone quantification. TCRdb reanalysed the PCR reads using MiXCR and keeps one entry per CDR3 protein. Seen here are a few hundred thousand distinct CDR3 sequences, roughly a quarter observed once, and the top ten hold 0.74%. Sequenced input: naive CD8+ T cells from blood, with Jurkat cell RNA spiked in. Regarding subset: FACS-sorted CD8+CD4-CCR7+CD45RA+ naive T cells. The origin of the receptors is a human donor in good health. Some libraries in this study had Jurkat cell RNA spiked in.

On this clonotype: Being one base from a much bigger clone, this may be a read error. The chain is built from TRBV9 and TRBJ2-3; 8 bases are shared with TRBD1. The CDR3 contains 15 residues. The germline V gene encodes CDR1 SGDLS and CDR2 YYNGEE. The CDR3 spells CTSTKTGASTDTQYF. The CDR3 DNA reads as TGTACCAGCACAAAGACAGGGGCCTCCACAGATACGCAGTATTTT.

On this clonotype itself: A junction end diverges from the germline sequence, so it may reflect a read error. The genes are TRBV9 and TRBJ2-7; 10 bases are a match to TRBD2. The CDR3 covers 15 residues. Germline-derived CDR1 and CDR2 are SGDLS and YYNGEE. CDR3 sequence: CANSASGGSSYEQYF. In nucleotides, the CDR3 is TGTGCCAACAGCGCTAGCGGGGGAAGCTCCTACGAGCAGTACTTC. The variable domain in full, completed from reference TRBV9 and TRBJ2-7, reads DSGVTQTPKHLITATGQRVTLRCSPRSGDLSVYWYQQSLDQGLQFLIQYYNGEERAKGNILERFSAQQFPDLHSELNLSSLELGDSALYFCANSASGGSSYEQYFGPGTRLTVT.

The rearrangement joins TRBV5-6 to TRBJ1-5; 7 bases map to TRBD1. The CDR3 contains 15 residues. Germline CDR1 and CDR2: SGHDT and YYEEEE. J lost 0 bases, V lost 4 bases, and 4 bases had no gene match. CDR3 loop: CASSIQGGSNQPQHF. CDR3 in DNA: TGTGCCAGCAGCATCCAGGGGGGTAGCAATCAGCCCCAGCATTTT.

As regards this clonotype: This sequence may be a read error, since a much larger clone differs from it by one base. The chain joins TRBV6-1 to TRBJ1-5; weak D call: TRBD1 (5 bases). This CDR3 spans 15 amino acids. Looked up from germline, CDR1 is MNHNS and CDR2 is SASEGT. V lost 2 bases and J lost 5, with 13 bases in between. The CDR3 bases are TGTGCCAGCAGTGAATGGTGGGGGAACGATCAGCCCCAGCATTTT. Translating it yields CASSEWWGNDQPQHF.

This sequence joins TRBV19 and TRBJ2-7; TRBD1 matches at 8 bases. V was pared by 8 bases and J by 0 bases, with 6 bases of the junction left unmatched. This CDR3 is 14 amino acids long. Germline assignment: CDR1 LNHDA and CDR2 SQIVND (reference sequence). The CDR3 here is CASGQGLGSYEQYF. Here the CDR3 DNA reads TGTGCCAGTGGACAGGGACTCGGCTCCTACGAGCAGTACTTC.

This clonotype was seen many times. The V call is TRBV20-1, the J call TRBJ2-2; no firm D call. V was cut by 0 bases and J by 2 bases, with 7 bases left in between. This CDR3 contains 14 residues. Germline V gene sequence: CDR1 DFQATT, CDR2 SNEGSKA (reference sequence). In nucleotides, the CDR3 is TGCAGTGCTAGAGACGTGCATAACACCGGGGAGCTGTTTTTT. Translating gives CSARDVHNTGELFF.

This clonotype was picked up many times. The V call is TRBV5-6, the J call TRBJ1-1; weak D call: TRBD1 (5 bases). The CDR3 covers 15 residues. The ends were cut back, 3 bases at V and 5 bases at J, with 17 bases in the middle. Per germline, CDR1 SGHDT and CDR2 YYEEEE. In DNA form, the CDR3 reads TGTGCCAGCAGCTCTTGGACCGGGGGGGTTACTGAAGCTTTCTTT. Amino acids: CASSSWTGGVTEAFF.

Many counts were recorded for this clonotype. The chain links TRBV7-3 to TRBJ2-6; no definite D call. Trimming stripped 2 bases from V and 0 bases from J, with 5 bases between. The CDR3 sequence is 15 residues long. Germline V CDR1 and CDR2: SGHTA, FQGTGA. CDR3 sequence: CASSLEFSGANVLTF. The CDR3 DNA reads TGTGCCAGCAGCTTAGAATTCTCTGGGGCCAACGTCCTGACTTTC.

The CDR3 region is CSVALTALYNEQFF. The CDR3 nucleotides read TGCAGCGTTGCTTTAACAGCCCTCTACAATGAGCAGTTCTTC. The genes are TRBV29-1 and TRBJ2-1; no definite D call. CDR1 and CDR2 from the germline V gene are SQVTM and ANQGSEA. Deletions cut 4 bases from V and 3 bases from J, with 13 bases between. The CDR3 consists of 14 residues.